This T cell receptor (beta chain) derives from a study of blood T cell repertoires in COVID-19. On the study more broadly: The samples span acute and convalescent COVID-19 from the United States, Italy and Spain.

The V gene lost 1 base and the J gene lost 0 bases, with 14 bases spanning the gap. In germline, CDR1 is SGHDT, CDR2 YYEEEE. This CDR3 is 16 amino acids long. How the authors handled the data: Amplification of reference gene primers provided the estimated nucleated cell counts. Assay: immunoSEQ multiplex PCR; the TCRdb copy retains only in-frame clones and omits some. The V and J calls and clone size were taken over from that table, and D and trimming were inferred from the DNA. The profile shows hundreds of thousands of clones, approximately 85% of them singletons. All recovered Cohort 3 donors got two negative PCRs, got clearance, or saw symptom resolution.

The J gene is TRBJ2-7, the V gene TRBV5-6; perhaps TRBD1 as D (5 bases). This receptor was identified in a man aged 25 to 40 who had recovered from COVID-19. Sequenced: PBMCs or T cells enriched from blood (not recorded which). The CDR3 DNA sequence: TGTGCCAGCAGCTTGCCAACAGGCCGCGGCTCCTACGAGCAGTACTTC. This translates into CASSLPTGRGSYEQYF. The complete variable domain, with remaining parts taken from reference TRBV5-6 and TRBJ2-7, reads DAGVTQSPTHLIKTRGQQVTLRCSPKSGHDTVSWYQQALGQGPQFIFQYYEEEERQRGNFPDRFSGHQFPNYSSELNVNALLLGDSALYLCASSLPTGRGSYEQYFGPGTRLTVT.